The clone carrying this T cell receptor (beta chain) was found a few times. Its antigen is currently unknown. The read ends 3 residues before the CDR3 terminus; that terminus is restored from the germline J gene. The sample originates from a study of T cell clonality in common variable immunodeficiency. Study observations and caveats: Reportedly, TCR beta sequences from common variable immunodeficiency showed fewer deletions and N-nucleotide insertions.

The CDR3 contains 14 residues. J lost 6 bases, V lost 6 bases, and 8 bases had no gene match. Germline V gene data show CDR1 as SNHLY and CDR2 as FYNNEI. Method: immunoSEQ multiplex PCR; TCRdb's copy keeps in-frame clones and lacks some. The sample shows about 28,000 clones, none of them appearing just once. The chain has TRBV2 and TRBJ1-5, with 7 bases matching TRBD1. The sequence was obtained from a person aged 18 to 70 in good health. Sequences were obtained from peripheral blood mononuclear cells. The part of the CDR3 DNA that was read is TGTGCCAGCAGCAGACAGGGATTGGGTCAGCCC. Amino acid sequence: CASSRQGLGQP. The entire CDR3 protein reads CASSRQGLGQPQHF.